Listed here is a single TCR beta chain. What it binds is not known. The data stem from a study of monozygotic twins with inflammatory bowel disease. Study-wide findings and caveats: Among IBD patients, TCRbeta diversity (inverse Simpson) was lower than in healthy co-twins.

There are 14 residues in the CDR3. Germline-derived CDR1 and CDR2 are MGHDK and SYGVNS. UMIs that had a 6-nucleotide sample barcode were put in using template switching. TCRdb reanalyzed the 5' RACE reads, giving one entry per CDR3 protein sequence and no DNA. The listing contains approximately 400,000 distinct CDR3 sequences. Material: blood. The chain joins TRBV25-1 to TRBJ1-1. This sequence was found in a human donor with ulcerative colitis or Crohn's disease, or a healthy co-twin of an affected twin (not recorded which). The CDR3 loop is CASSPPSMDTEAFF.